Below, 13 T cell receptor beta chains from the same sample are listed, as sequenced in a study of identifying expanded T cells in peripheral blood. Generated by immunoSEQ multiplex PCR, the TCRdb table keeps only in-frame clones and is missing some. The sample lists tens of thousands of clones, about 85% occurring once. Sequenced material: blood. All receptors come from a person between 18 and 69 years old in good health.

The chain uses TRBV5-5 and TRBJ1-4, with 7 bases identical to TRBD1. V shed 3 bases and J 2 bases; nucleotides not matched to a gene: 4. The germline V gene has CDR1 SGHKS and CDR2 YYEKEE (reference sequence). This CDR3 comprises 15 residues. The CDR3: CASSSTGATNEKLFF. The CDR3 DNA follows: TGTGCCAGCAGCTCAACAGGGGCTACTAATGAAAAACTGTTTTTT.

CDR3 DNA: TGTGCCAGCAACGTAGGACTCCGGGGAACCTACGAGCAGTACTTC. Residues: CASNVGLRGTYEQYF. The chain combines TRBV6-1 with TRBJ2-7; tentatively, D is TRBD2 (5 bases). The germline V and J ends were trimmed by 7 bases and 2 bases, with 18 bases remaining between them. Germline CDR1 is MNHNS and CDR2 is SASEGT. This CDR3 contains 15 residues.

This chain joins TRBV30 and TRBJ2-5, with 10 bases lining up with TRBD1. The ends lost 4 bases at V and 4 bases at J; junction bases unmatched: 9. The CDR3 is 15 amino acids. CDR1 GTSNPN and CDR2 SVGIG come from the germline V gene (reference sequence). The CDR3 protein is CAWTKGQGWTETQYF. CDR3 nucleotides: TGTGCCTGGACCAAGGGACAGGGGTGGACAGAGACCCAGTACTTC.

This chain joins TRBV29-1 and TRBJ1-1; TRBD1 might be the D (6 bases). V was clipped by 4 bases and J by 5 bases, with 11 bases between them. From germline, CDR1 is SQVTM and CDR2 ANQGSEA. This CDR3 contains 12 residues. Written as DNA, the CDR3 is TGCAGCGTTGTAAGGGGGTGGACTGAAGCTTTCTTT. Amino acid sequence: CSVVRGWTEAFF.

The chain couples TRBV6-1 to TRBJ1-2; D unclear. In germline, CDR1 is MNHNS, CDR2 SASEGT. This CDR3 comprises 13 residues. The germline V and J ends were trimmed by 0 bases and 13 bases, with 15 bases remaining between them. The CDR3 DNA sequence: TGTGCCAGCAGTGAAGCGGGGAGGCCCCTTCGCACCTTC. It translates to CASSEAGRPLRTF.

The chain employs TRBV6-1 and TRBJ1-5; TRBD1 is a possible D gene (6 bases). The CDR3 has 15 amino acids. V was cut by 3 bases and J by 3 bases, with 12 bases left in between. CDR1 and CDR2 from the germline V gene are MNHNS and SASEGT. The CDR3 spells CASSEFRGVNQPQHF. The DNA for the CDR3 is TGTGCCAGCAGTGAGTTCAGGGGCGTCAATCAGCCCCAGCATTTT.

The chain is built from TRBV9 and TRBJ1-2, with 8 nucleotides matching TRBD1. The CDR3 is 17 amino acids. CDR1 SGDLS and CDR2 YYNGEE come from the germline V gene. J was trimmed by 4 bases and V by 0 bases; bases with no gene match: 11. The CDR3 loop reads CASSVGDWDRQSYGYTF. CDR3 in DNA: TGTGCCAGCAGCGTAGGCGACTGGGACAGGCAAAGCTATGGCTACACCTTC.

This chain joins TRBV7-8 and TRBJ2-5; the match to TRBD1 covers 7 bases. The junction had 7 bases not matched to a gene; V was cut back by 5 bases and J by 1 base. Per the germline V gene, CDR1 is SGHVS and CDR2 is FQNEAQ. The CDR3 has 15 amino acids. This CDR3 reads CASSRDSPIQETQYF. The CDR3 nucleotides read TGTGCCAGCAGCCGGGACAGCCCAATCCAAGAGACCCAGTACTTC.

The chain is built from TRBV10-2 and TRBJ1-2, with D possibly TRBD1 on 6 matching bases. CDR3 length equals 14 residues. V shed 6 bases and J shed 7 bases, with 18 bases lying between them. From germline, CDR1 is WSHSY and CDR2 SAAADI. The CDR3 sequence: CASSLTTGSSGYTF. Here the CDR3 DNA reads TGCGCCAGCAGCTTAACAACAGGGTCGAGTGGCTACACCTTC.

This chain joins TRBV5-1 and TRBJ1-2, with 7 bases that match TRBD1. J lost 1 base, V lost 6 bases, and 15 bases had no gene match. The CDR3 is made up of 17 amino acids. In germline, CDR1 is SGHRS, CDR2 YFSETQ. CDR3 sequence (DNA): TGCGCCAGCAATCCGGGAACAGGGGATTCAGTTAACTATGGCTACACCTTC. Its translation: CASNPGTGDSVNYGYTF.

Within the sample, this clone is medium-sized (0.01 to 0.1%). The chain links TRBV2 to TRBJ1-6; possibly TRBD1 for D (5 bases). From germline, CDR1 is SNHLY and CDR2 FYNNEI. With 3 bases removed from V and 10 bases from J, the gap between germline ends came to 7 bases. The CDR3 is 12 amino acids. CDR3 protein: CASSEDMSPLHF. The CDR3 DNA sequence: TGTGCCAGCAGTGAGGACATGTCACCCCTCCACTTT.

CDR3 coding DNA: TGCAGTGCTGAAGGAGTTACTGAAGCTTTCTTT. It yields the protein CSAEGVTEAFF. The genes are TRBV20-1 and TRBJ1-1; D remains unclear. CDR3 length: 11 residues. Trimming cost V 5 bases and J 5 bases, with 9 bases left between them. Germline values: CDR1 DFQATT, CDR2 SNEGSKA (reference sequence).

The CDR3 bases are TGTGCCAGCAGCAGTTGGGTCCCCTACTCAACTAATGAAAAACTGTTTTTT. This encodes CASSSWVPYSTNEKLFF. The chain combines TRBV5-8 with TRBJ1-4; D gene unclear. V was trimmed by 4 bases and J by 0 bases, leaving 16 bases between them. CDR3 length equals 17 residues. Germline loops: CDR1 SGHTS, CDR2 YDEGEE.